The sequence of this T cell receptor beta chain was determined in a study of cytomegalovirus exposure and HLA in healthy donors. The PCR employed 60 Vbeta primers together with 13 Jbeta primers. The repertoire was sequenced with immunoSEQ multiplex PCR; TCRdb's copy has only in-frame clones and lacks some. The data contain under 200,000 clones, around 80% of them singletons. Turning to this clone: Its cognate antigen is unknown.

General study results and limits: Usually a TCR sequence was rare, but some public TCRs were found in many donors. Later work associated 16,951 TCR beta sequences with HLA alleles at 0.05 false discovery rate.

There are 14 residues in the CDR3. With 2 bases removed from V and 0 bases from J, the gap between germline ends came to 8 bases. CDR1 and CDR2 (germline): SGHNT, YENEEA. The sequence was collected from a male donor in good health and CMV-seronegative. Sequenced sample: PBMCs. The chain carries TRBV11-3 and TRBJ2-7; no reliable D call. CDR3 nucleotide sequence: TGTGCCAGCAGCTTAACGGCGGACTCCTACGAGCAGTACTTC. This translates into CASSLTADSYEQYF.